A single sample gave rise to the 13 T cell receptor beta chains below, sequenced in a study of T cell responses to AZD1222 COVID-19 vaccine (dated by TCRdb to the early 2020s). Libraries were constructed by the immunoSEQ multiplex PCR assay. The table was pulled from immuneACCESS by TCRdb, which kept in-frame rearrangements only. Such tables lose some clones; where checked, under half of the loss comes from unresolved V genes, and the rest has no known cause. In all, the sample holds about 120,000 clones, and approximately 84% of those were seen once. The ten largest clonotypes hold about 10% of the sample. The time point label on this specimen signifies: baseline before first vaccination. Sequencing was performed on peripheral blood, taken on day 0 of AZD1222 vaccination. These receptors were obtained from an adult in good health.

J is TRBJ2-2 and V is TRBV28; possibly TRBD2 for D (6 bases). V was shortened by 6 bases and J by 6 bases, with 14 bases between the two germline ends. Germline lookup yields CDR1 MDHEN and CDR2 SYDVKM. The CDR3 consists of 14 residues. This CDR3 is CASSTNGGSGELFF. CDR3 DNA: TGTGCCAGCAGCACGAACGGAGGGTCCGGGGAGCTGTTTTTT.

The chain recombines TRBV2 with TRBJ1-2; perhaps TRBD1 as D (5 bases). V dropped 5 bases and J dropped 8 bases, with 21 bases sitting between them. There are 15 residues in the CDR3. Germline loops: CDR1 SNHLY, CDR2 FYNNEI. This CDR3 is CASSITGAGRFGYTF. Written as DNA, the CDR3 is TGTGCCAGCAGTATTACAGGTGCAGGGCGGTTCGGCTACACCTTC.

This chain joins TRBV6-9 and TRBJ2-2; a weak D match, TRBD2 (6 bases). This CDR3 has 14 residues. Germline CDR1 reads MNHGY; CDR2 reads SVAAGI. Trimming stripped 4 bases from V and 12 bases from J, with 18 bases between. The chain's CDR3 is CASSLGEEGLKLFF. The CDR3, as DNA: TGTGCCAGCAGTTTAGGGGAGGAGGGATTAAAGCTGTTTTTT.

This clone was seen only a few times. This sequence joins TRBV7-9 and TRBJ2-3; either TRBD1 or TRBD2 may fit D (5 bases each). The germline V gene encodes CDR1 SEHNR and CDR2 FQNEAQ (reference sequence). V was clipped by 5 bases and J by 4 bases, with 13 bases between them. The CDR3 contains 14 residues. As DNA, the CDR3 is TGTGCCAGCAGCCGGGGCAGGATGGCAGATACGCAGTATTTT. It is translated as CASSRGRMADTQYF.

The V and J genes are TRBV9 and TRBJ2-3; unclear D gene. Germline values: CDR1 SGDLS, CDR2 YYNGEE. The germline V and J ends were trimmed by 2 bases and 0 bases, with 7 bases remaining between them. The CDR3 has 14 residues. The CDR3 bases are TGTGCCAGCAGCGTCGAGCCAAGCACAGATACGCAGTATTTT. Its translation is CASSVEPSTDTQYF.

V is TRBV24-1 and J is TRBJ1-4, with a possible D match to TRBD1 (6 bases). CDR3 length: 16 amino acids. Trimming left V 3 bases short and J 4 bases short, with 14 bases between. Germline V gene data show CDR1 as KGHDR and CDR2 as SFDVKD. The DNA of the CDR3 is TGTGCCACCAGTGATCCCGGACAGAGCCGTAATGAAAAACTGTTTTTT. This encodes CATSDPGQSRNEKLFF.

This clone was found once. The CDR3 sequence: CASSTYRANGELFF. CDR3 coding DNA: TGTGCCAGCAGCACTTACAGGGCCAACGGGGAGCTGTTTTTT. The chain has TRBV11-3 and TRBJ2-2, with a tentative D call TRBD1 (6 bases). Trimming shortened V by 5 bases and J by 7 bases, and 14 bases separated the two germline ends. The CDR3 sequence is 14 residues long. The V gene's germline CDR1 is SGHNT and CDR2 YENEEA.

The chain uses TRBV5-4 and TRBJ2-5; D remains ambiguous. Trimming removed 0 bases from V and 4 bases from J, with 10 bases in between. Germline-derived CDR1 and CDR2 are SGHNT and YYREEE (reference sequence). This CDR3 spans 14 amino acids. CDR3 in DNA: TGTGCCAGCAGCTTGGCGGGTTGGGGAGAGACCCAGTACTTC. Translated: CASSLAGWGETQYF.

This rearrangement joins TRBV24-1 to TRBJ2-3; TRBD2 agrees at 15 bases. The V gene's germline CDR1 is KGHDR and CDR2 SFDVKD. The CDR3 has 17 amino acids. V lost 4 bases to trimming and J lost 3 bases; unmatched junction nucleotides: 4. The CDR3 bases are TGTGCCACCAGTGAGCCCGGACTAGCGGGGGGGACAGATACGCAGTATTTT. Translated, it gives CATSEPGLAGGTDTQYF.

J is TRBJ1-3 and V is TRBV6-6; unclear D gene. Trimming left V 4 bases short and J 0 bases short, with 10 bases between. This CDR3 is built from 15 residues. Germline CDR1 and CDR2: MNHNY and SVGAGI (reference sequence). CDR3 nucleotide sequence: TGTGCCAGCAGTTCCCCGGGGAGCTCTGGAAACACCATATATTTT. Amino acid sequence: CASSSPGSSGNTIYF.

This sequence joins TRBV30 and TRBJ1-6; TRBD1 aligns across 10 bases. The junction had 6 bases not matched to a gene; V was cut back by 0 bases and J by 10 bases. Germline CDR1 reads GTSNPN; CDR2 reads SVGIG (reference sequence). This CDR3 has 15 amino acids. The CDR3 loop reads CAWSVLGTGASPLHF. CDR3 in DNA: TGTGCCTGGAGTGTACTTGGGACAGGGGCGTCACCCCTCCACTTT.

This chain uses TRBV3-1 (or the pseudogene TRBV3-2) with TRBJ1-4; 9 bases align to TRBD1. Germline V CDR1 and CDR2: LGHDT, YNNKEL (reference sequence). V shed 4 bases and J 11 bases; nucleotides not matched to a gene: 11. The CDR3 extends over 15 amino acids. The CDR3 spells CASSPFGQGPLKLFF. DNA for the CDR3: TGTGCCAGCAGCCCCTTCGGACAGGGGCCATTGAAACTGTTTTTT.

The rearrangement links TRBV7-9 to TRBJ2-3; TRBD2 matches 13 bases. The ends lost 5 bases at V and 2 bases at J; junction bases unmatched: 7. The CDR3 length is 17 residues. Germline-derived CDR1 and CDR2 are SEHNR and FQNEAQ (reference sequence). The CDR3 DNA reads TGTGCCAGCAGCCTGACGACTAGCGGGGGGTACACAGATACGCAGTATTTT. Translation: CASSLTTSGGYTDTQYF.